This entry concerns a single TCR beta chain. The antigen remains undetermined. V dropped 6 bases and J dropped 0 bases, with 7 bases sitting between them. CDR3 size: 13 residues. The germline CDR1 and CDR2 sequences are WSHSY and SAAADI. Profiled with immunoSEQ multiplex PCR; TCRdb holds only in-frame clones, not every one. The data show 45,000 to 55,000 clones, with 65% to 85% seen just once and roughly 15% held by the top ten. This sample is part of a study of PD-1 blockade in classical Hodgkin lymphoma. Study results and limitations: Partial responders and progressors had significantly lower baseline TCR diversity.

There was relapse after autologous stem cell transplantation in every patient, and there was variation in brentuximab vedotin exposure. This TCR derives from a human donor with classical Hodgkin lymphoma. The V and J genes are TRBV10-2 and TRBJ2-3; the D is unclear. The specimen was peripheral blood mononuclear cells (PBMCs), collected at baseline. CDR3 nucleotides: TGCGCCAGCAGAGGCCCTAGCACAGATACGCAGTATTTT. Its translation is CASRGPSTDTQYF.